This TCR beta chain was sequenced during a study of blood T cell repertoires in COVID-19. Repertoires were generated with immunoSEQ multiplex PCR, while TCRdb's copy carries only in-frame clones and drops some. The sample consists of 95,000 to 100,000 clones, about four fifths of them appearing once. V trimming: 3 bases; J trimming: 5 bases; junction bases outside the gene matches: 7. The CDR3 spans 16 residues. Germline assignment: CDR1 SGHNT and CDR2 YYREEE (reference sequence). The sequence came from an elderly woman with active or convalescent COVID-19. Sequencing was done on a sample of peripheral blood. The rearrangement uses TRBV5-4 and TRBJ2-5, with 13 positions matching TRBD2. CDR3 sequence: CASSSGTSGIGETQYF. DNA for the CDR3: TGTGCCAGCAGCTCCGGGACTAGCGGGATAGGGGAGACCCAGTACTTC.